The T cell receptor (beta chain) described here comes from a study of Graves' ophthalmopathy and Graves' hyperthyroidism. CAS ≥3, NOSPECS ≥4, moderate-to-severe activity and duration under 3 months marked donors with ophthalmopathy. Among the exclusions were patients with other autoimmune diseases, uncontrolled infections, pregnancy or lactation. This clonotype was recorded many times. Antigen unknown. For repertoire sequencing, the TCR beta CDR3 regions were amplified from RNA transcripts. Following a first-round RT-PCR that used HTBI primers, a second-round multiplex PCR was carried out. From the multiplex PCR reads, TCRdb called clonotypes with MiXCR, one entry per CDR3 protein. The table includes about 340,000 distinct CDR3 sequences, roughly 15% detected once. Findings of the study overall: Blood also held most thyroid clonotypes expanded above 0.001 frequency. Distinction of ophthalmopathy from stable hyperthyroidism by a 13-signature model reached over 85% sensitivity and 65% to 83% specificity.

Material for sequencing was peripheral blood. The clonotype was recovered from an adult man with Graves' ophthalmopathy.

As DNA, the CDR3 is TGCGCCAGCAGCCAAGAGACTAGCGGGGCCTCCTACGAGCAGTACTTC. The encoded protein is CASSQETSGASYEQYF. The V and J genes are TRBV4-1 and TRBJ2-7; 11 bases are a match to TRBD2. The CDR3 sequence is 16 residues long. Germline V gene sequence: CDR1 MGHRA, CDR2 YSYEKL. The ends lost 0 bases at V and 0 bases at J; junction bases unmatched: 1.